These T cell receptor beta chains were read from a single sample in a study of patients and donors after allogeneic stem cell transplantation. Using its own MiXCR run on the RT-PCR reads, TCRdb lists one record per CDR3 protein. The table includes 400,000 to 500,000 distinct CDR3 sequences, approximately 16% detected once. The specimen was blood, either unsorted or a sorted T cell fraction (not recorded which). The receptors were gathered from a human donor who was either an allogeneic HSCT recipient or a stem cell or donor lymphocyte infusion donor (not recorded which). It is not recorded whose cells these are; they may come from a transplant donor. The CDR3 runs from the conserved cysteine through the conserved F or W. The D gene is left open where the match is weak. A clone size is listed for some rows: how often the clone was seen (once, few, many), or a class if it is expanded.

CDR3: CSARDPKGPGTDTQYF; DNA: TGCAGTGCTAGAGATCCCAAGGGGCCGGGCACAGATACGCAGTATTTT; size: many; D: NA; J: TRBJ2-3; V: TRBV20-1
CDR3: CASSLGTGGADNSPLHF; DNA: TGCGCCAGCAGCTTAGGTACAGGGGGCGCCGATAATTCACCCCTCCACTTT; size: few; D: TRBD1; J: TRBJ1-6; V: TRBV5-1
CDR3: CASNGQGAGEAFF; DNA: TGCGCCAGCAACGGACAGGGGGCAGGGGAAGCTTTCTTT; size: few; D: TRBD1; J: TRBJ1-1; V: TRBV5-1
CDR3: CSARFSGEQFF; DNA: TGCAGTGCTAGATTTTCGGGAGAGCAGTTCTTC; size: few; D: NA; J: TRBJ2-1; V: TRBV20-1
CDR3: CAWSIGETQYF; DNA: TGTGCCTGGAGTATTGGAGAGACCCAGTACTTC; size: few; D: NA; J: TRBJ2-5; V: TRBV30
CDR3: CASSQRLAGEQFF; DNA: TGTGCCAGCAGCCAACGACTAGCTGGCGAGCAGTTCTTC; size: few; D: TRBD2; J: TRBJ2-1; V: TRBV3-1
CDR3: CASSLAFKLNRNLATNEKLFF; DNA: TGTGCCAGCAGCTTAGCGTTTAAACTCAACAGAAACCTTGCAACTAATGAAAAACTGTTTTTT; size: few; D: NA; J: TRBJ1-4; V: TRBV7-6
CDR3: CSASVAGYTGELFF; DNA: TGCAGTGCTAGTGTAGCGGGGTACACCGGGGAGCTGTTTTTT; size: once; D: TRBD2; J: TRBJ2-2; V: TRBV20-1
CDR3: CASGSRTSGRSGELFF; DNA: TGTGCTAGTGGTAGCCGGACTAGCGGGAGATCCGGGGAGCTGTTTTTT; size: NA; D: TRBD2; J: TRBJ2-2; V: TRBV12-5
CDR3: CASSLTGNAEAFF; DNA: TGTGCCAGCAGCCTGACAGGGAACGCTGAAGCTTTCTTT; size: few; D: TRBD1; J: TRBJ1-1; V: TRBV3-1
CDR3: CASSPDGAAQYNEQFF; DNA: TGCGCCAGCAGCCCGGATGGAGCGGCCCAATACAATGAGCAGTTCTTC; size: many; D: NA; J: TRBJ2-1; V: TRBV5-1
CDR3: CASSLKRDVGQTFNSPLHF; DNA: TGTGCCAGCAGCTTAAAAAGGGATGTAGGTCAAACGTTTAATTCACCCCTCCACTTT; size: NA; D: NA; J: TRBJ1-6; V: TRBV7-8
CDR3: CASSPLAGGRTGELFF; DNA: TGTGCCAGCAGTCCCCTAGCGGGGGGGCGAACCGGGGAGCTGTTTTTT; size: NA; D: TRBD2; J: TRBJ2-2; V: TRBV6-2/TRBV6-3
CDR3: CASSLAGGPSPGELFF; DNA: TGTGCCAGCAGTCTAGCGGGGGGGCCGTCACCGGGGGAGCTGTTTTTT; size: NA; D: TRBD2; J: TRBJ2-2; V: TRBV9
CDR3: CASIGGITSYEQYF; DNA: TGTGCCAGCATTGGTGGGATAACATCCTACGAGCAGTACTTC; size: NA; D: NA; J: TRBJ2-7; V: TRBV28
CDR3: CASSLLTGQNEQYF; DNA: TGTGCCAGCAGTTTGTTGACAGGGCAAAACGAGCAGTACTTC; size: few; D: TRBD1; J: TRBJ2-7; V: TRBV12-3/TRBV12-4
CDR3: CASSQAGQGNLWANVLTF; DNA: TGTGCCAGCAGCCAAGCAGGGCAGGGAAATCTCTGGGCCAACGTCCTGACTTTC; size: NA; D: NA; J: TRBJ2-6; V: TRBV4-2
CDR3: CASSLSGSNEKLFF; DNA: TGTGCCAGCAGCTTATCTGGTTCTAATGAAAAACTGTTTTTT; size: few; D: NA; J: TRBJ1-4; V: TRBV7-9
CDR3: CASMAPGTGSYEQYF; DNA: TGTGCCAGTATGGCCCCCGGGACAGGCTCCTACGAGCAGTACTTC; size: NA; D: TRBD1; J: TRBJ2-7; V: TRBV19
CDR3: CASSPNGGSNTQYF; DNA: TGCGCCAGCAGCCCCAACGGGGGGTCAAATACGCAGTATTTT; size: many; D: TRBD2; J: TRBJ2-3; V: TRBV4-3
CDR3: CASSGGADFTGELFF; DNA: TGTGCCAGCAGCGGAGGGGCAGACTTCACCGGGGAGCTGTTTTTT; size: few; D: NA; J: TRBJ2-2; V: TRBV9
CDR3: CASSPPPGTQYF; DNA: TGTGCCAGCTCACCACCACCAGGGACCCAGTACTTC; size: few; D: NA; J: TRBJ2-5; V: TRBV18
CDR3: CATTHQSGDLFHEQYF; DNA: TGTGCCACCACCCACCAGTCCGGGGATCTTTTCCACGAGCAGTACTTC; size: many; D: NA; J: TRBJ2-7; V: TRBV24-1
CDR3: CASGLARLGSTDTQYF; DNA: TGTGCTAGTGGTTTGGCTCGACTAGGGAGCACAGATACGCAGTATTTT; size: NA; D: NA; J: TRBJ2-3; V: TRBV12-5
CDR3: CASSQDRAVKNTEAFF; DNA: TGTGCCAGCAGCCAAGATCGGGCAGTAAAGAACACTGAAGCTTTCTTT; size: NA; D: NA; J: TRBJ1-1; V: TRBV4-2
CDR3: CASSPKGSGPGSSYNEQFF; DNA: TGTGCCAGTAGCCCGAAGGGATCCGGACCCGGGAGCTCCTACAATGAGCAGTTCTTC; size: NA; D: NA; J: TRBJ2-1; V: TRBV19
CDR3: CAIKNGNTEAFF; DNA: TGTGCCATCAAAAACGGGAACACTGAAGCTTTCTTT; size: few; D: NA; J: TRBJ1-1; V: TRBV10-3